This TCR beta chain was sequenced for a study of identical twins. Germline V gene data show CDR1 as MNHNY and CDR2 as SVGAGI (reference sequence). The V gene end was trimmed by 7 bases and the J gene end by 12 bases; junction bases not matched to a gene: 8. This CDR3 spans 12 amino acids. MiXCR was run by TCRdb on the 5' RACE reads, yielding one entry per CDR3 protein. Of about 470,000 distinct CDR3 sequences in the sample, approximately 25% are singletons; the top ten hold around 3%. These sequences were also reported in another study, on T cells expressing NK-cell markers.

The chain carries TRBV6-6 and TRBJ2-1, with 8 bases aligning to TRBD2. The clonotype originates from a woman between 18 and 29 years old in good health. The sample comprised CD4+ T cells sorted from blood. The CDR3 DNA is TGTGCCAGCAACCAGGGACTAGACTGGCAGTTCTTC. Translated, it gives CASNQGLDWQFF.